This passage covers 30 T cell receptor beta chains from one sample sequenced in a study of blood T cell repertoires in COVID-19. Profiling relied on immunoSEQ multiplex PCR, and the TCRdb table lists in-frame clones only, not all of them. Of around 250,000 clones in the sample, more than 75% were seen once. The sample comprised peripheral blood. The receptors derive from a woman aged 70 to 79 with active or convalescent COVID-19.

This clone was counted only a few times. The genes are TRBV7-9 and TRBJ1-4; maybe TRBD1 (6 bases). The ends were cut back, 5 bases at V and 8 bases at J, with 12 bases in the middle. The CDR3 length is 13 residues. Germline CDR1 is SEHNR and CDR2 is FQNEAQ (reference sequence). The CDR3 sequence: CASSHRVEEKLFF. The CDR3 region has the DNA TGTGCCAGCAGCCACAGGGTTGAGGAAAAACTGTTTTTT.

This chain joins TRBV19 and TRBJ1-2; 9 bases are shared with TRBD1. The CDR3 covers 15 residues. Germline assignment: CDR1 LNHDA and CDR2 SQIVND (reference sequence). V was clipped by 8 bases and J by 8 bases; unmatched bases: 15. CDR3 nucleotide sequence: TGTGCCAGTGCTTCACCAGACAGGGGGTTGAAGGGCTACACCTTC. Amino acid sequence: CASASPDRGLKGYTF.

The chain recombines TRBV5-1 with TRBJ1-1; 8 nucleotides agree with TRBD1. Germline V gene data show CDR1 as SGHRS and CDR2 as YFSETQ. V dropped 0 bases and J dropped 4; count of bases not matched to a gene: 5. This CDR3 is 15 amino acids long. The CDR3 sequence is CASSLATGAATEAFF. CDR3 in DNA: TGCGCCAGCAGCTTGGCGACAGGGGCGGCCACTGAAGCTTTCTTT.

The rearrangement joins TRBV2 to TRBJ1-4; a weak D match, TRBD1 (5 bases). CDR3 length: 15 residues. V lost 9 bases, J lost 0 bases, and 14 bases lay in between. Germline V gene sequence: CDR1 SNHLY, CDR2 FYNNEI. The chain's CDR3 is CASGGAGSTNEKLFF. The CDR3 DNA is TGTGCCAGTGGGGGTGCGGGATCAACTAATGAAAAACTGTTTTTT.

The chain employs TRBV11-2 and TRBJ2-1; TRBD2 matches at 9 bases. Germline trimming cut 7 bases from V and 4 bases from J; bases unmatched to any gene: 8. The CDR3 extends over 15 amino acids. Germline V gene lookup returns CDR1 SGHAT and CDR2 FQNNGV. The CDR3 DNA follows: TGTGCCAGCAACCTCTCTAGCGGGGATTACAATGAGCAGTTCTTC. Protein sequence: CASNLSSGDYNEQFF. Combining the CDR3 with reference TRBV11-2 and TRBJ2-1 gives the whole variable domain EAGVAQSPRYKIIEKRQSVAFWCNPISGHATLYWYQQILGQGPKLLIQFQNNGVVDDSQLPKDRFSAERLKGVDSTLKIQPAKLEDSAVYLCASNLSSGDYNEQFFGPGTRLTVL.

CDR3 loop: CAISELAGIKNEQFF. CDR3 nucleotide sequence: TGTGCCATCAGTGAATTAGCGGGAATAAAAAATGAGCAGTTCTTC. The chain recombines TRBV10-3 with TRBJ2-1; 8 bases are a match to TRBD2. The germline V gene encodes CDR1 ENHRY and CDR2 SYGVKD. The CDR3 contains 15 residues. J was trimmed by 7 bases and V by 3 bases; bases with no gene match: 8.

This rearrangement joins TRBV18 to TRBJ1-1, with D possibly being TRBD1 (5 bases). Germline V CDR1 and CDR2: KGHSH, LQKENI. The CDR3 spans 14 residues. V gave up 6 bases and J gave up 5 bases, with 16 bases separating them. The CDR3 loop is CASSEASGGTEAFF. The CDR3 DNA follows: TGTGCCAGCTCGGAGGCCTCGGGGGGGACTGAAGCTTTCTTT. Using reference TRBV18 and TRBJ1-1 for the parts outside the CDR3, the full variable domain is NAGVMQNPRHLVRRRGQEARLRCSPMKGHSHVYWYRQLPEEGLKFMVYLQKENIIDESGMPKERFSAEFPKEGPSILRIQQVVRGDSAAYFCASSEASGGTEAFFGQGTRLTVV.

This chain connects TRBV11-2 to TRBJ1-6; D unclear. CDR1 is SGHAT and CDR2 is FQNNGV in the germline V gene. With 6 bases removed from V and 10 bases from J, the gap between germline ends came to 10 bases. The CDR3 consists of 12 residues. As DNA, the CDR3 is TGTGCCAGCAGGGGCGCAGGATCACCCCTCCACTTT. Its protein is CASRGAGSPLHF.

In nucleotides, the CDR3 is TGTGCCAGCCGGGGGACAGATTTTTACGAGCAGTACTTC. Protein product: CASRGTDFYEQYF. The gene calls are TRBV6-5 and TRBJ2-7, with a weak D call TRBD1 (7 bases). V gave up 8 bases and J gave up 4 bases, with 15 bases separating them. Germline CDR1 is MNHEY and CDR2 is SVGAGI. CDR3 length equals 13 residues.

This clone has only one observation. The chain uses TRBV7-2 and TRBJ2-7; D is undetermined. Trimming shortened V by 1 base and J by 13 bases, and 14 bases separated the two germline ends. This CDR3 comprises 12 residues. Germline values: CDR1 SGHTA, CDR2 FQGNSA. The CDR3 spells CASSLVAPPLYF. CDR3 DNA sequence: TGTGCCAGCAGCTTAGTCGCCCCGCCACTCTACTTC.

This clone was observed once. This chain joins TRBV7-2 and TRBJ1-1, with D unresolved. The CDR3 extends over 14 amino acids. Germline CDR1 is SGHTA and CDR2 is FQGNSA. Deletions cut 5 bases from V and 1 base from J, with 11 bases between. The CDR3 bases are TGTGCCAGCAGCCTGGAGGGTACGAACACTGAAGCTTTCTTT. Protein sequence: CASSLEGTNTEAFF. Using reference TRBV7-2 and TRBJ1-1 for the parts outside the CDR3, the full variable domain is GAGVSQSPSNKVTEKGKDVELRCDPISGHTALYWYRQSLGQGLEFLIYFQGNSAPDKSGLPSDRFSAERTGGSVSTLTIQRTQQEDSAVYLCASSLEGTNTEAFFGQGTRLTVV.

Here the CDR3 reads CASNDRGSGYTF. In DNA form, the CDR3 reads TGTGCCAGCAATGACAGGGGATCCGGCTACACCTTC. The V gene is TRBV6-6, the J gene TRBJ1-2; 8 positions match TRBD1. Looked up from germline, CDR1 is MNHNY and CDR2 is SVGAGI (reference sequence). The CDR3 runs 12 residues. V gave up 7 bases and J gave up 8 bases; unmatched junction bases: 6.

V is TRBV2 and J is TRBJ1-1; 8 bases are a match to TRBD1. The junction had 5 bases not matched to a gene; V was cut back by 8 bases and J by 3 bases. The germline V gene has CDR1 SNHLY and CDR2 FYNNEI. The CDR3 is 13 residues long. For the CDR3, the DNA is TGTGCCAGCGGGACAGGAATCGACACTGAAGCTTTCTTT. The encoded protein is CASGTGIDTEAFF.

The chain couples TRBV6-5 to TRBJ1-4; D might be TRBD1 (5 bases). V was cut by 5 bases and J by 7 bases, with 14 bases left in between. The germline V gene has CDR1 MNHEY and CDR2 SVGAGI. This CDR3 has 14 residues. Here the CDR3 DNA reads TGTGCCAGCAGTCCACCTGGGGGGATTGAAAAACTGTTTTTT. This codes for CASSPPGGIEKLFF.

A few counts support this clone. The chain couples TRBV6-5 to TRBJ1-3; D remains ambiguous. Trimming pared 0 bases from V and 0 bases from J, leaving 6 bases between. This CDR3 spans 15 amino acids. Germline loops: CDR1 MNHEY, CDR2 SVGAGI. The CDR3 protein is CASSYSRVSGNTIYF. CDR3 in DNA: TGTGCCAGCAGTTACTCGAGAGTCTCTGGAAACACCATATATTTT.

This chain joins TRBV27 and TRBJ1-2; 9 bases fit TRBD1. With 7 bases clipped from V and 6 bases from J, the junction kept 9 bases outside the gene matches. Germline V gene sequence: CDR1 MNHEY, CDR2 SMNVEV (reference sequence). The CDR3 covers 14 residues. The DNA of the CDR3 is TGTGCCAGCAAACAGAACAGGGGGCGCAATGGCTACACCTTC. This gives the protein CASKQNRGRNGYTF.

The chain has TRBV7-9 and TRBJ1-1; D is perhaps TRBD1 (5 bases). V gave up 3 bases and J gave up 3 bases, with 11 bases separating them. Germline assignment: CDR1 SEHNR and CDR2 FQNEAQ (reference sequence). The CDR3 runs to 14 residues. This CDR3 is CASSLAREDTEAFF. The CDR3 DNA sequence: TGTGCCAGCAGCTTGGCCAGGGAGGACACTGAAGCTTTCTTT.

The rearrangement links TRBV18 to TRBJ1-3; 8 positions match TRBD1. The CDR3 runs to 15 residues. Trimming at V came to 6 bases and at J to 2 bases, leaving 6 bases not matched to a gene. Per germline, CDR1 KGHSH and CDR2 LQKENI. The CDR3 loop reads CASSAGGGTGNTIYF. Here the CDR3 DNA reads TGTGCCAGCTCGGCAGGGGGCGGAACTGGAAACACCATATATTTT.

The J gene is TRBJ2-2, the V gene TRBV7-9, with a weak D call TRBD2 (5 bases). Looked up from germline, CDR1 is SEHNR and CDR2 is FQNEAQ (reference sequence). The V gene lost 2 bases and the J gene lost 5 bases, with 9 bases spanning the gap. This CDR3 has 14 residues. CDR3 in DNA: TGTGCCAGCAGCTTAATTGGAGGTACCGGGGAGCTGTTTTTT. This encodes CASSLIGGTGELFF.

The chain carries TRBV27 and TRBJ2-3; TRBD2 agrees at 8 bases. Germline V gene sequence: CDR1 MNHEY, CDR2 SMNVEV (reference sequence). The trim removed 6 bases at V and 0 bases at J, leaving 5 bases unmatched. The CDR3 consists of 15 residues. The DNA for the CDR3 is TGTGCCAGCAGCTTACTAGCGGCGAGCACAGATACGCAGTATTTT. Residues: CASSLLAASTDTQYF.

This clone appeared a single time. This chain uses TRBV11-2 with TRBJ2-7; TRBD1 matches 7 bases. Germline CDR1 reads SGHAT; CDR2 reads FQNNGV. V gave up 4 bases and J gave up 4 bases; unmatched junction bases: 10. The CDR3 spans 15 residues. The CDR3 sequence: CASSSRQGWGYEQYF. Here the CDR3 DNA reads TGTGCCAGCAGCTCTCGACAGGGATGGGGTTACGAGCAGTACTTC. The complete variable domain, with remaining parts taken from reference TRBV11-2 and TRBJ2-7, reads EAGVAQSPRYKIIEKRQSVAFWCNPISGHATLYWYQQILGQGPKLLIQFQNNGVVDDSQLPKDRFSAERLKGVDSTLKIQPAKLEDSAVYLCASSSRQGWGYEQYFGPGTRLTVT.

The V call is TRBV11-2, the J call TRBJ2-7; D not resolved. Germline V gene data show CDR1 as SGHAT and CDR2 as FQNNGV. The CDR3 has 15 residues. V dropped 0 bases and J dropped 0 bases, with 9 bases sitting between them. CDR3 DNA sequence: TGTGCCAGCAGCTTAGAACTACCTAACTCCTACGAGCAGTACTTC. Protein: CASSLELPNSYEQYF.

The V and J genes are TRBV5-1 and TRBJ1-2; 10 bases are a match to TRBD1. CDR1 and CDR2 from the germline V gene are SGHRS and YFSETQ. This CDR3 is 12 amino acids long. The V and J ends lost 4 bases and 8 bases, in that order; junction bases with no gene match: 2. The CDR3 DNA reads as TGCGCCAGCAGCGGACAGGGGGGAGGCTACACCTTC. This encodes CASSGQGGGYTF.

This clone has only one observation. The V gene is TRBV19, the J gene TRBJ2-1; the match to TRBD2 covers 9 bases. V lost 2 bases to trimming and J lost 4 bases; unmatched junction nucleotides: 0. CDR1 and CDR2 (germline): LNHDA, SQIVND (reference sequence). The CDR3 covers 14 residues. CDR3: CASSILAGYNEQFF. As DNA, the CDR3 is TGTGCCAGTAGTATACTAGCGGGGTACAATGAGCAGTTCTTC. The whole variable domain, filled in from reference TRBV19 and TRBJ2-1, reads DGGITQSPKYLFRKEGQNVTLSCEQNLNHDAMYWYRQDPGQGLRLIYYSQIVNDFQKGDIAEGYSVSREKKESFPLTVTSAQKNPTAFYLCASSILAGYNEQFFGPGTRLTVL.

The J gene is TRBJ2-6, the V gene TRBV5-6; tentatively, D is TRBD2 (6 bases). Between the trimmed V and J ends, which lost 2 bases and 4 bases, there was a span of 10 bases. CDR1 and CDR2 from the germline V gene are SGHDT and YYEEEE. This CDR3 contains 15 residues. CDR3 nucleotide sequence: TGTGCCAGCAGCTTTCAGGCGGGGGGGGCCAACGTCCTGACTTTC. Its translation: CASSFQAGGANVLTF.

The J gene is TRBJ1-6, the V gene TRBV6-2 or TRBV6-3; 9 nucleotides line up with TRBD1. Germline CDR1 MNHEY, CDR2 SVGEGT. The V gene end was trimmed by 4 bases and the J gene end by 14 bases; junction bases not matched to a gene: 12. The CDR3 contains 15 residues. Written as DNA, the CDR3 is TGTGCCAGCAGTTCCTCGGGGACAGGGCCTCAGGCCCTCCACTTT. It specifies CASSSSGTGPQALHF.

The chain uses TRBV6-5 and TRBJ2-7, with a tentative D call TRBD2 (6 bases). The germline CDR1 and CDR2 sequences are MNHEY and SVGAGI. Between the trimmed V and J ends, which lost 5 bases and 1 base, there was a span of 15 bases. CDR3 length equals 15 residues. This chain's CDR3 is CASSRSAGRSYEQYF. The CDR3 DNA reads TGTGCCAGCAGTCGTTCAGCGGGTCGGTCCTACGAGCAGTACTTC.

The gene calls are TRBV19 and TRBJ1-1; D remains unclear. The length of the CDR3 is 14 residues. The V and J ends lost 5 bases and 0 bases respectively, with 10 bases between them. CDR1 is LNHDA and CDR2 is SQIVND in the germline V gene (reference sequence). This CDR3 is CASSLTPLNTEAFF. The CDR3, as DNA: TGTGCCAGTAGTCTGACACCGTTGAACACTGAAGCTTTCTTT. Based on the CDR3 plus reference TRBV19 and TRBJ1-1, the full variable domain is DGGITQSPKYLFRKEGQNVTLSCEQNLNHDAMYWYRQDPGQGLRLIYYSQIVNDFQKGDIAEGYSVSREKKESFPLTVTSAQKNPTAFYLCASSLTPLNTEAFFGQGTRLTVV.

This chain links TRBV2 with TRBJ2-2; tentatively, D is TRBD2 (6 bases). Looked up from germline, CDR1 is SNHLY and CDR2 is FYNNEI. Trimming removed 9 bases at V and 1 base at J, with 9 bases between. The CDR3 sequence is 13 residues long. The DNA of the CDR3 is TGTGCCAGTAGACTAGAGAACACCGGGGAGCTGTTTTTT. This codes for CASRLENTGELFF.

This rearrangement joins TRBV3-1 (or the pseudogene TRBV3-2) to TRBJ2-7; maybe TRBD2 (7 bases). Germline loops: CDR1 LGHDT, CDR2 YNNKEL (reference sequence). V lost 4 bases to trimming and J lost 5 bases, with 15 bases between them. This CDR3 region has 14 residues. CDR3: CASSPLGGGNEQYF. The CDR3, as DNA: TGTGCCAGCAGCCCTTTGGGCGGGGGCAACGAGCAGTACTTC.